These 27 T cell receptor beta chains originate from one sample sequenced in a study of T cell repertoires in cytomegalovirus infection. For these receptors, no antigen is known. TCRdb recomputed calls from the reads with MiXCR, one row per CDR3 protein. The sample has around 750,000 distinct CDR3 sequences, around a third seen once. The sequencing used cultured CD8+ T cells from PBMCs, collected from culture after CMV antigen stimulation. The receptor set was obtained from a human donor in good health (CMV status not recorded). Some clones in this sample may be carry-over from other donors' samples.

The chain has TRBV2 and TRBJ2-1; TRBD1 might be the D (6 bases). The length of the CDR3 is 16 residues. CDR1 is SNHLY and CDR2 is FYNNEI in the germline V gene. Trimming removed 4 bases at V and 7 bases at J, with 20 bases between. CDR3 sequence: CASSVARDIVENEQFF. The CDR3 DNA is TGTGCCAGCAGTGTAGCCAGGGACATTGTGGAGAATGAGCAGTTCTTC.

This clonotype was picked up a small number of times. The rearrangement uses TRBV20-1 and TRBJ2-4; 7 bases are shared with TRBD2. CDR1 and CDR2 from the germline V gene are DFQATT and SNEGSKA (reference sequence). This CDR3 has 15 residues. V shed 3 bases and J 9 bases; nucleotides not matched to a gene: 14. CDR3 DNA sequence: TGCAGTGCTAGGAACCACTCCGGGGGGAGGGCCATTCAGTACTTC. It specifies CSARNHSGGRAIQYF.

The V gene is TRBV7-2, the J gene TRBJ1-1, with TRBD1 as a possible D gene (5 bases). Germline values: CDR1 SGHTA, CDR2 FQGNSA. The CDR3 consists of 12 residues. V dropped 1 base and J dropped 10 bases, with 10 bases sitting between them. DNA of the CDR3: TGTGCCAGCAGCTTAGGGCAGGGCGCAGCTTTCTTT. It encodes CASSLGQGAAFF.

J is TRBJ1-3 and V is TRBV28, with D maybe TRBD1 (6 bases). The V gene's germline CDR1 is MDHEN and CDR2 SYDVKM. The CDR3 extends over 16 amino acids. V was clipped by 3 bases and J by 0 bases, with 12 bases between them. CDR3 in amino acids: CASSLPGETSGNTIYF. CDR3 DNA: TGTGCCAGCAGTTTGCCAGGGGAAACCTCTGGAAACACCATATATTTT.

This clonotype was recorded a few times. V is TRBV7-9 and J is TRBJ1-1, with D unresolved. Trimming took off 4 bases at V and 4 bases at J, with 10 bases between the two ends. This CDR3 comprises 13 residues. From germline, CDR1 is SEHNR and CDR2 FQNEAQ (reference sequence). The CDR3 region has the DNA TGTGCCAGCAGCTCGACCGGCACCACTGAAGCTTTCTTT. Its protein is CASSSTGTTEAFF.

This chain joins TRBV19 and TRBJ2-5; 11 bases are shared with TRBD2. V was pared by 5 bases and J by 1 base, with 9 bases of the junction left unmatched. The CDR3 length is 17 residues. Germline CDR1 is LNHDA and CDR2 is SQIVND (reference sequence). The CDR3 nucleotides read TGTGCCAGTAGTGCTCGGAGACTAGCGGGGATCCAAGAGACCCAGTACTTC. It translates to CASSARRLAGIQETQYF.

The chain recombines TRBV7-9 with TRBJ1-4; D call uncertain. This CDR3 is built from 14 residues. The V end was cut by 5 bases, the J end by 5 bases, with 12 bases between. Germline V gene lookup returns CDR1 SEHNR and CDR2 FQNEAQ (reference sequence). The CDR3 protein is CASSVGRTNEKLFF. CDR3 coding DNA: TGTGCCAGCAGCGTTGGACGTACCAATGAAAAACTGTTTTTT. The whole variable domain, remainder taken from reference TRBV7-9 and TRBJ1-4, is DTGVSQNPRHKITKRGQNVTFRCDPISEHNRLYWYRQTLGQGPEFLTYFQNEAQLEKSRLLSDRFSAERPKGSFSTLEIQRTEQGDSAMYLCASSVGRTNEKLFFGSGTQLSVL.

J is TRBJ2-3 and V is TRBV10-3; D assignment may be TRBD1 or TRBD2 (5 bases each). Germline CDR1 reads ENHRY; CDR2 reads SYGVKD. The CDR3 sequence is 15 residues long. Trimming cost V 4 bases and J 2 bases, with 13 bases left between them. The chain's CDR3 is CAISALGTDTDTQYF. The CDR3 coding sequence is TGTGCCATCAGTGCACTTGGGACCGACACAGATACGCAGTATTTT.

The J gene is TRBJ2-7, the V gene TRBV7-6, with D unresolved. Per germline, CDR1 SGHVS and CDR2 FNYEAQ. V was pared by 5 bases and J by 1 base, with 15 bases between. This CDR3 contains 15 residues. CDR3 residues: CASSPSRRRSYEQYF. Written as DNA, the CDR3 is TGTGCCAGCAGCCCTTCCAGAAGGAGATCCTACGAGCAGTACTTC.

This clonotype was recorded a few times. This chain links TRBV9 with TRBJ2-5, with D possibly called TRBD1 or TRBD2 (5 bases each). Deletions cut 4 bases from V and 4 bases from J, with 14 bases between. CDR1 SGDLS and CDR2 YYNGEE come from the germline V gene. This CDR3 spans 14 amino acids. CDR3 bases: TGTGCCAGCAGCTCACAGCTGGGGGTAGAGACCCAGTACTTC. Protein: CASSSQLGVETQYF.

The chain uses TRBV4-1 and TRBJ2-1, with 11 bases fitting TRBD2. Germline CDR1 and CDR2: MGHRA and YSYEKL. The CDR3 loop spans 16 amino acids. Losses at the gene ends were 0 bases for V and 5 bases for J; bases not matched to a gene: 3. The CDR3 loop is CASSQDTSGGNNEQFF. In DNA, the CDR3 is TGCGCCAGCAGCCAAGATACTAGCGGGGGAAACAATGAGCAGTTCTTC.

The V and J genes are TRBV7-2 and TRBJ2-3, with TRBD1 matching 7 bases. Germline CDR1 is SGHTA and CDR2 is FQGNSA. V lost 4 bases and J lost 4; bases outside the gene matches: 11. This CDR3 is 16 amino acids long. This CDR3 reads CASSWGWIGQADTQYF. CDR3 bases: TGTGCCAGCAGCTGGGGATGGATAGGACAGGCAGATACGCAGTATTTT.

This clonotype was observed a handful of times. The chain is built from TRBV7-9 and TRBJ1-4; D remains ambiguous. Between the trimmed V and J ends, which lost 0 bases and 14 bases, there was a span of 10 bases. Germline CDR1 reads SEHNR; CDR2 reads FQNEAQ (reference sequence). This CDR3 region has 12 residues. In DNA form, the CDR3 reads TGTGCCAGCAGCTTAGCGACTCGCGCTCTGTTTTTT. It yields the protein CASSLATRALFF.

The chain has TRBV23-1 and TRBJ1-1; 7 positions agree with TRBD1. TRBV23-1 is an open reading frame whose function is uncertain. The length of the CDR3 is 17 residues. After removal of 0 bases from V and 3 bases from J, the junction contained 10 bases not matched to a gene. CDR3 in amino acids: CASSQSKTGKGYTEAFF. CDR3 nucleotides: TGCGCCAGCAGTCAATCGAAGACAGGGAAAGGTTACACTGAAGCTTTCTTT.

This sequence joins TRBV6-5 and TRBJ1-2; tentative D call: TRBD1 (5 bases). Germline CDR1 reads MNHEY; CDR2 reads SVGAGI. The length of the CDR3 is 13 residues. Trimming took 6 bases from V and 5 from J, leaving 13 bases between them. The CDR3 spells CASSRDSVYGYTF. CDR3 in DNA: TGTGCCAGCAGCCGCGACAGCGTTTATGGCTACACCTTC.

CDR3 region: CASSLYPEAFF. The CDR3 DNA reads as TGTGCCAGCAGCTTGTATCCTGAAGCTTTCTTT. The genes are TRBV7-2 and TRBJ1-1; D not certain. The CDR3 length is 11 residues. Between the trimmed V and J ends, which lost 3 bases and 6 bases, there was a span of 5 bases. Germline CDR1 and CDR2: SGHTA and FQGNSA.

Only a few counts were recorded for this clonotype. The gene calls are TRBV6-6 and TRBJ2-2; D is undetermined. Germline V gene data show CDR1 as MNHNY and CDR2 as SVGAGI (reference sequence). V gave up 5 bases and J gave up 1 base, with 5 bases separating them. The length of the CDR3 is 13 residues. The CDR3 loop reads CASSVRNTGELFF. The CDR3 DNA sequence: TGTGCCAGCAGTGTTCGGAACACCGGGGAGCTGTTTTTT.

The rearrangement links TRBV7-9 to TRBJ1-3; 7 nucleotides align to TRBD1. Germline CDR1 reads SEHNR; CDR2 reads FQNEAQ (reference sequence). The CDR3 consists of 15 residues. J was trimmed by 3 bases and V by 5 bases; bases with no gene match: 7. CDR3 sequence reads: CASSVNRDSGNTIYF. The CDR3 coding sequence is TGTGCCAGCAGCGTAAACCGGGACAGTGGAAACACCATATATTTT.

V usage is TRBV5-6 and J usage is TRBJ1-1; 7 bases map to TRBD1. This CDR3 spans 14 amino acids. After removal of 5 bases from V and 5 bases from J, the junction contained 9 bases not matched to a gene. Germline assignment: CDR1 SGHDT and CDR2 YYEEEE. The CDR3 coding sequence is TGTGCCAGCAGGACCGGGACAGTTATTACTGAAGCTTTCTTT. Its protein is CASRTGTVITEAFF.

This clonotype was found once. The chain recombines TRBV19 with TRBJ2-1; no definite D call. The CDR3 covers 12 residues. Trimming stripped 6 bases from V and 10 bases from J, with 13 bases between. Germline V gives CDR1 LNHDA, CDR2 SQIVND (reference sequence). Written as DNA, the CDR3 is TGTGCCAGTAGCACCCGTGGTCGAGAGCAGTTCTTC. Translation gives CASSTRGREQFF.

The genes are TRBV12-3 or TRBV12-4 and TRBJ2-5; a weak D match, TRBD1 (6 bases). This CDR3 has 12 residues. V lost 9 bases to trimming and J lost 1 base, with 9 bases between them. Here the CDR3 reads CASTGIQETQYF. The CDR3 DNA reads TGTGCCAGTACAGGGATCCAAGAGACCCAGTACTTC.

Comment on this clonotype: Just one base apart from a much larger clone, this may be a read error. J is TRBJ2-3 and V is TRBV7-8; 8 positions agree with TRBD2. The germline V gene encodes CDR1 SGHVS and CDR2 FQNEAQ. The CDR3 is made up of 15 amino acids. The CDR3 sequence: CANSSGGGSTDTQYF. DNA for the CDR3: TGTGCCAACAGCTCGGGGGGGGGGAGCACAGATACGCAGTATTTT.

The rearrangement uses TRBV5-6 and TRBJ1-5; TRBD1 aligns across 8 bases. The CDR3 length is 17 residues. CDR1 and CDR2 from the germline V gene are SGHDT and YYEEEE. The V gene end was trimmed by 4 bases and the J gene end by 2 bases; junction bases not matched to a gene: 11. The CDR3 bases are TGTGCCAGCAGCCTAAGACAGGGGATGGGGCGCAATCAGCCCCAGCATTTT. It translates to CASSLRQGMGRNQPQHF.

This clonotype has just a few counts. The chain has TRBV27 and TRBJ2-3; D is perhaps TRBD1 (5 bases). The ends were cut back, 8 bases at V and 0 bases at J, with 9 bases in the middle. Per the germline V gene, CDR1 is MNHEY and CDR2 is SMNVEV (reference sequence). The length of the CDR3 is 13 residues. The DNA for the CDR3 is TGTGCCAGCCAGGGCTATAGCACAGATACGCAGTATTTT. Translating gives CASQGYSTDTQYF.

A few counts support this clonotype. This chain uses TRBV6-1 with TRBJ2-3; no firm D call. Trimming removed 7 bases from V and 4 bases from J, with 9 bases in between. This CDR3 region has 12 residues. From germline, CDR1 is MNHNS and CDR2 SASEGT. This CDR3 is CASNWGADTQYF. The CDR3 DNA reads TGTGCCAGCAATTGGGGTGCAGATACGCAGTATTTT.

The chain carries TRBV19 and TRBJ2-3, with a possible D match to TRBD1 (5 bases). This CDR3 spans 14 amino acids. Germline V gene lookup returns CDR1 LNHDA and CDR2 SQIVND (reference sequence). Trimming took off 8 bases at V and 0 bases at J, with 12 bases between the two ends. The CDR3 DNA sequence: TGTGCCAGTGGAAGGGCAGGGAGCACAGATACGCAGTATTTT. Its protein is CASGRAGSTDTQYF. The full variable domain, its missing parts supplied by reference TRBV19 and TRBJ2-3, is DGGITQSPKYLFRKEGQNVTLSCEQNLNHDAMYWYRQDPGQGLRLIYYSQIVNDFQKGDIAEGYSVSREKKESFPLTVTSAQKNPTAFYLCASGRAGSTDTQYFGPGTRLTVL.

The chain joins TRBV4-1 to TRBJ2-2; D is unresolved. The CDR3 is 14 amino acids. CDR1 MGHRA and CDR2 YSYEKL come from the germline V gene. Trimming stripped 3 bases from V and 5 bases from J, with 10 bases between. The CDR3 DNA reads TGCGCCAGCAGCCATAACAGAGGTACCGGGGAGCTGTTTTTT. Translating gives CASSHNRGTGELFF.